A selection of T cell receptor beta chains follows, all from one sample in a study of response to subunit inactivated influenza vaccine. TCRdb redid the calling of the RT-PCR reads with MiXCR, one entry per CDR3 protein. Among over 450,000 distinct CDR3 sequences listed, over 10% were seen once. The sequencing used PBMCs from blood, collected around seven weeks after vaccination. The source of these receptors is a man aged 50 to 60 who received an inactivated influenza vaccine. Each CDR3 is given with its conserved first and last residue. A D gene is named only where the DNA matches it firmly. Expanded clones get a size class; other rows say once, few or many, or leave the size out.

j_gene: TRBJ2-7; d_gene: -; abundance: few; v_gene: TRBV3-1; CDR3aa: CASSQEEEDLSYEQYF; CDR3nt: TGTGCCAGCAGCCAAGAAGAAGAGGACTTATCCTACGAGCAGTACTTC
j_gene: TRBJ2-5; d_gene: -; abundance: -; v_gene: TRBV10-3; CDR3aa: CAIGGDRTETQYF; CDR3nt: TGTGCCATCGGGGGAGATCGAACGGAGACCCAGTACTTC
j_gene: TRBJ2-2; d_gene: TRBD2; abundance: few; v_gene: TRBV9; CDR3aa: CASSVLAGASFAGELFF; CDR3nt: TGTGCCAGCAGCGTGCTAGCGGGGGCATCTTTTGCCGGGGAGCTGTTTTTT
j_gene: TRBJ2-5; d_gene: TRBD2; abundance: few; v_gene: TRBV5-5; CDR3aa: CASSLRGDDTQYF; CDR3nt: TGTGCCAGCAGCTTGCGGGGGGACGATACCCAGTACTTC
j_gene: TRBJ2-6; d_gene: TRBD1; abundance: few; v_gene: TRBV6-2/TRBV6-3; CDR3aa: CASNYRGAISGANVLTF; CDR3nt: TGTGCCAGCAACTACAGGGGGGCGATCTCTGGGGCCAACGTCCTGACTTTC
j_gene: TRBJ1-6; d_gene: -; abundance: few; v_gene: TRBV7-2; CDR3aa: CASSLARGRDSPLHF; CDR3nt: TGTGCCAGCAGCTTAGCGCGGGGGCGCGATTCACCCCTCCACTTT
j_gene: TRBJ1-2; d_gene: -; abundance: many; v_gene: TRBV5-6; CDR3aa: CASSLPDNYGYTF; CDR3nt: TGTGCCAGCAGCTTGCCCGACAACTATGGCTACACCTTC
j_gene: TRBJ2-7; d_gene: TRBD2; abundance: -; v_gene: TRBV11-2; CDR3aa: CASSFHIAEAGPYEQYF; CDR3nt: TGTGCCAGCAGCTTTCATATAGCGGAAGCGGGACCCTACGAGCAGTACTTC
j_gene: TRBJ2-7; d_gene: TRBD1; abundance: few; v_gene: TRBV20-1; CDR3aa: CSATDRATYEQYF; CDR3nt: TGCAGTGCTACGGACAGGGCGACCTACGAGCAGTACTTC
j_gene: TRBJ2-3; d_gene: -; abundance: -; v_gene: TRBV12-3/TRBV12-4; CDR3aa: CASSFGRGHTQYF; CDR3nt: TGTGCCAGCAGTTTTGGCCGCGGACATACGCAGTATTTT
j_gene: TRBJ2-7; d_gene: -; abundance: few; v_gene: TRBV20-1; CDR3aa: CSASAGRPYEQYF; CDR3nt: TGCAGTGCTAGTGCTGGAAGACCCTACGAGCAGTACTTC
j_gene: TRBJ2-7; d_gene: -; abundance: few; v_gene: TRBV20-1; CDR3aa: CSARGIYEQYF; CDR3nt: TGCAGTGCTAGAGGGATCTACGAGCAGTACTTC
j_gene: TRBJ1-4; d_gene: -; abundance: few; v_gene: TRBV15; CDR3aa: CATSRDLNSPDGLFF; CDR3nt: TGTGCCACCAGCAGAGATTTAAATAGTCCGGATGGACTGTTTTTT
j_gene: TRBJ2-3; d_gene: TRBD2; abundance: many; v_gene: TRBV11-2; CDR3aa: CASSSLAGGPTDTQYF; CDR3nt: TGTGCCAGCAGCTCCTTAGCGGGGGGGCCCACAGATACGCAGTATTTT
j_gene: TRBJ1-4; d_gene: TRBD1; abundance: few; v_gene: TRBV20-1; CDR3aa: CSAPPGQGEKLFF; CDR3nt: TGCAGTGCACCTCCGGGACAGGGAGAAAAACTGTTTTTT
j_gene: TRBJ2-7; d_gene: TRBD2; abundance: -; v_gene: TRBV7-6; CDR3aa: CASGGLAGSSYEQYF; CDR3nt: TGTGCCAGCGGGGGACTAGCGGGGAGCTCCTACGAGCAGTACTTC
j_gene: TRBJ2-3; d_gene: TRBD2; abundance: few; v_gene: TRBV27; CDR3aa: CASSAGGSRTDTQYF; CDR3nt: TGTGCCAGCAGTGCCGGGGGGTCCCGTACGGATACGCAGTATTTT
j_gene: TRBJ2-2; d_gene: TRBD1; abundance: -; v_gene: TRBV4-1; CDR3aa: CASSQEGQGALNTGELFF; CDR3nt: TGCGCCAGCAGCCAAGAGGGACAGGGGGCCTTGAACACCGGGGAGCTGTTTTTT
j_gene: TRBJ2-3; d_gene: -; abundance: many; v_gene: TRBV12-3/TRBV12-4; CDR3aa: CASSGGTDTQYF; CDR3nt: TGTGCCAGTTCTGGTGGGACAGATACGCAGTATTTT
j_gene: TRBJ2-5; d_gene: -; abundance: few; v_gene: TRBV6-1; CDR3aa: CASIGSQETQYF; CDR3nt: TGTGCCAGCATAGGTAGCCAAGAGACCCAGTACTTC
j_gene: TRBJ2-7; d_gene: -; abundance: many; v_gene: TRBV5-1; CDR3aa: CASSLGASEAGYEQYF; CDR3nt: TGCGCCAGCAGCTTGGGAGCTAGCGAGGCCGGCTACGAGCAGTACTTC
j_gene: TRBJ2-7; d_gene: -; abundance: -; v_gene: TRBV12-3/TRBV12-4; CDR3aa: CASSLDGTAYEQYF; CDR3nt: TGTGCCAGCAGTTTGGACGGGACGGCCTACGAGCAGTACTTC
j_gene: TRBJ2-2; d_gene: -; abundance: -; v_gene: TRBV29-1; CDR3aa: CSVIKRGQLTGELFF; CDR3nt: TGCAGCGTTATCAAGCGGGGACAGCTCACCGGGGAGCTGTTTTTT
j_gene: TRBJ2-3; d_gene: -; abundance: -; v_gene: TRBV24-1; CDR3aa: CATSSPSTDTQYF; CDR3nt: TGTGCCACCAGTTCCCCGAGCACAGATACGCAGTATTTT
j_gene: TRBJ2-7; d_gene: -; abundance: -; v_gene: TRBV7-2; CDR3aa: CASSLRGGQGTIYEQYF; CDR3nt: TGTGCCAGCAGCTTAAGGGGGGGACAAGGTACAATCTACGAGCAGTACTTC
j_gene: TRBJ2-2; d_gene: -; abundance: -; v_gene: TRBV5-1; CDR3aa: CASSSTGEGYTGELFF; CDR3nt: TGCGCCAGCAGCTCGACAGGGGAGGGATACACCGGGGAGCTGTTTTTT
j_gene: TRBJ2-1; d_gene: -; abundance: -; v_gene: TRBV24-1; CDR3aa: CATSDFRGGYNEQFF; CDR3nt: TGTGCCACCAGTGATTTCAGGGGGGGCTACAATGAGCAGTTCTTC
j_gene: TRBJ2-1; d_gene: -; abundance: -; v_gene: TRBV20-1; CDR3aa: CSARVLSLNEQFF; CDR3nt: TGCAGTGCTAGAGTATTGAGTTTGAATGAGCAGTTCTTC